Listed below are T cell receptor beta chains from one sample, sequenced in a study of blood T cell repertoires in COVID-19. TCRdb's copy holds only in-frame clones and misses some; the assay was immunoSEQ multiplex PCR. The data contain fewer than 250,000 clones, 75% to 90% of them seen just once; the ten biggest clones take up 2% to 3%. The sequencing sample was made of peripheral blood. The receptor set was obtained from a man under 40 with COVID-19, enrolled during active disease. CDR3s include the opening cysteine and the closing phenylalanine or tryptophan. A D gene is named only where the DNA matches it firmly.

J	V	D	CDR3
TRBJ1-3	TRBV5-4	TRBD1	CASSLSGQGLNTIYF
TRBJ1-2	TRBV6-5	.	CASSYSGMVVDGYTF
TRBJ2-7	TRBV4-1	.	CASSQDLRGIPVYF
TRBJ1-5	TRBV6-6	.	CASSHGQFYSNQPQHF
TRBJ2-2	TRBV7-9	.	CASRRRDPALTGELFF
TRBJ2-5	TRBV10-3	TRBD1	CAISGVGGYGETQYF
TRBJ1-1	TRBV19	TRBD1	CASIETGALAEAFF
TRBJ2-7	TRBV5-6	.	CASSAPLWTPTYEQYF
TRBJ1-1	TRBV5-1	.	CASSLAFRNTEAFF
TRBJ1-5	TRBV6-5	TRBD1	CASSPDRGSNQPQHF
TRBJ2-1	TRBV18	.	CASSPVEGGLLYNEQFF